The 16 T cell receptor beta chains below all came from one sample that was sequenced in a study of blood T cell repertoires in COVID-19. This table comes from immunoSEQ multiplex PCR, and its TCRdb copy is limited to in-frame clones, with some not included. The profile shows a few hundred thousand clones, around 90% of them singletons. The material sequenced was PBMCs or T cells enriched from blood (not recorded which). The source of these receptors is a woman aged 25 to 45 who had recovered from COVID-19.

J is TRBJ1-3 and V is TRBV30; weak D call: TRBD1 (6 bases). The CDR3 has 12 amino acids. V shed 5 bases and J shed 3 bases, with 8 bases lying between them. Germline CDR1 and CDR2: GTSNPN and SVGIG (reference sequence). CDR3 in amino acids: CAWSGDGNTIYF. The CDR3 coding sequence is TGTGCCTGGTCAGGGGATGGAAACACCATATATTTT.

The chain recombines TRBV27 with TRBJ2-7; perhaps TRBD1 as D (6 bases). The germline V gene has CDR1 MNHEY and CDR2 SMNVEV (reference sequence). The V and J ends lost 5 bases and 4 bases respectively, with 15 bases between them. This CDR3 has 14 amino acids. CDR3 DNA sequence: TGTGCCAGCAGTAGGACAGTCCCAGGGTACGAGCAGTACTTC. This gives the protein CASSRTVPGYEQYF.

The V gene is TRBV10-3, the J gene TRBJ2-7, with 9 bases lining up with TRBD1. The CDR3 totals 13 residues. Germline V gene lookup returns CDR1 ENHRY and CDR2 SYGVKD. J gave up 5 bases and V 8 bases, and 7 bases lay outside the gene matches. The CDR3 DNA reads TGTGCCATCCTGGGACAGGGATTCGACGAGCAGTACTTC. Translation: CAILGQGFDEQYF.

The chain recombines TRBV27 with TRBJ1-6; TRBD1 might be the D (5 bases). CDR1 is MNHEY, CDR2 SMNVEV, per germline (reference sequence). The CDR3 consists of 14 residues. Trimming took off 5 bases at V and 10 bases at J, with 15 bases between the two ends. In DNA, the CDR3 is TGTGCCAGCAGTCTCCGGGGGGTCGGCTCACCCCTCCACTTT. Translated: CASSLRGVGSPLHF.

This chain uses TRBV2 with TRBJ1-1; no clear D gene. Germline assignment: CDR1 SNHLY and CDR2 FYNNEI. Trimming shortened V by 5 bases and J by 7 bases, and 11 bases separated the two germline ends. This CDR3 contains 12 residues. DNA of the CDR3: TGTGCCAGCAGTCCGGACTCGTTTGAAGCTTTCTTT. Translating gives CASSPDSFEAFF.

V gene TRBV9 combines with J gene TRBJ1-3; D ambiguous. Between the trimmed V and J ends, which lost 0 bases and 0 bases, there was a span of 10 bases. This CDR3 has 16 amino acids. Germline V gene lookup returns CDR1 SGDLS and CDR2 YYNGEE. In DNA form, the CDR3 reads TGTGCCAGCAGCGTAGCGGCAGGCCACTCTGGAAACACCATATATTTT. This gives the protein CASSVAAGHSGNTIYF.

The chain couples TRBV14 to TRBJ1-2, with 10 bases aligning to TRBD1. V dropped 3 bases and J dropped 6; count of bases not matched to a gene: 1. Germline CDR1 SGHDN, CDR2 FVKESK. This CDR3 contains 13 residues. The CDR3, as DNA: TGTGCCAGCAGCCACGACAGGGGGCATGGCTACACCTTC. It yields the protein CASSHDRGHGYTF.

This rearrangement joins TRBV6-5 to TRBJ1-2; 7 nucleotides agree with TRBD1. After removal of 6 bases from V and 4 bases from J, the junction contained 8 bases not matched to a gene. Germline V gene sequence: CDR1 MNHEY, CDR2 SVGAGI. The CDR3 totals 14 residues. The CDR3 loop reads CASSPGTAIYGYTF. The CDR3 DNA is TGTGCCAGCAGCCCCGGGACAGCAATCTATGGCTACACCTTC.

The J gene is TRBJ2-3, the V gene TRBV11-2; tentatively, D is TRBD2 (6 bases). V shed 6 bases and J shed 1 base, with 23 bases lying between them. Germline assignment: CDR1 SGHAT and CDR2 FQNNGV. The CDR3 loop spans 18 amino acids. The CDR3: CASRHGTIRLGGTDTQYF. The CDR3, as DNA: TGTGCCAGCAGGCACGGCACAATTCGACTAGGTGGCACAGATACGCAGTATTTT.

This sequence joins TRBV2 and TRBJ2-7; the D gene is possibly TRBD1 (5 bases). Deletions cut 6 bases from V and 3 bases from J, with 18 bases between. Germline lookup yields CDR1 SNHLY and CDR2 FYNNEI. The CDR3 extends over 15 amino acids. CDR3 in DNA: TGTGCCAGCAGGAGCAGGGTGACCGATGACTACGAGCAGTACTTC. It encodes CASRSRVTDDYEQYF.

The CDR3 nucleotides are TGTGCCAGCAGCCAAGAACAGGGGGCGCGAGGAAACACCATATATTTT. It translates to CASSQEQGARGNTIYF. The chain couples TRBV4-2 to TRBJ1-3, with 9 bases matching TRBD1. This CDR3 has 16 amino acids. The junction had 4 bases not matched to a gene; V was cut back by 0 bases and J by 4 bases. CDR1 and CDR2 (germline): LGHNA, YNFKEQ.

This rearrangement joins TRBV25-1 to TRBJ1-2; the match to TRBD1 covers 8 bases. J was trimmed by 0 bases and V by 5 bases; bases with no gene match: 5. This CDR3 has 15 residues. Germline loops: CDR1 MGHDK, CDR2 SYGVNS. The CDR3 reads CASSRQGLPNYGYTF. The CDR3 DNA reads as TGTGCCAGCAGTCGACAGGGGTTACCTAACTATGGCTACACCTTC.

This rearrangement joins TRBV2 to TRBJ2-3, with 7 nucleotides matching TRBD2. Germline V gives CDR1 SNHLY, CDR2 FYNNEI. V dropped 6 bases and J dropped 10; count of bases not matched to a gene: 10. The CDR3 totals 13 residues. The CDR3 loop is CASRGVSGAPQYF. The CDR3 DNA follows: TGTGCCAGCAGAGGGGTAAGCGGGGCCCCGCAGTATTTT. The variable domain in full, completed from reference TRBV2 and TRBJ2-3, reads EPEVTQTPSHQVTQMGQEVILRCVPISNHLYFYWYRQILGQKVEFLVSFYNNEISEKSEIFDDQFSVERPDGSNFTLKIRSTKLEDSAMYFCASRGVSGAPQYFGPGTRLTVL.

This clone was counted a single time. The CDR3 reads CASSTGGTGNEKLFF. The CDR3 DNA follows: TGTGCCAGCAGCACAGGAGGGACAGGGAATGAAAAACTGTTTTTT. The rearrangement joins TRBV3-1 (or the pseudogene TRBV3-2) to TRBJ1-4; the match to TRBD1 covers 9 bases. The trim removed 5 bases at V and 5 bases at J, leaving 6 bases unmatched. The length of the CDR3 is 15 residues. Germline assignment: CDR1 LGHDT and CDR2 YNNKEL (reference sequence).

On this clone: At the DNA level, this CDR3 is encoded by other sequences in the same sample as well. CDR3: CASSDRGETQYF. The CDR3 DNA is TGTGCCAGCAGTGACAGGGGGGAGACCCAGTACTTC. The chain links TRBV2 to TRBJ2-5; TRBD1 aligns across 7 bases. V shed 3 bases and J 5 bases; nucleotides not matched to a gene: 0. This CDR3 contains 12 residues. Germline V gene lookup returns CDR1 SNHLY and CDR2 FYNNEI.

This sequence joins TRBV24-1 and TRBJ2-3; D is perhaps TRBD1 (6 bases). This CDR3 is built from 16 residues. Germline V gives CDR1 KGHDR, CDR2 SFDVKD. Deletions cut 7 bases from V and 0 bases from J, with 16 bases between. In DNA, the CDR3 is TGTGCCACCAGAACTCTGGGACACACTAGCACAGATACGCAGTATTTT. Its protein is CATRTLGHTSTDTQYF.